The entry below gives a single T cell receptor beta chain sequence along with its context. V lost 0 bases, J lost 0 bases, and 15 bases lay in between. Looked up from germline, CDR1 is MGHRA and CDR2 is YSYEKL. This CDR3 contains 17 residues. This record belongs to a study of blood T cell repertoires in COVID-19. At the level of the study: Acute and convalescent COVID-19 samples came from the United States, Italy and Spain. Nucleic acid was either cDNA or gDNA, and it came from T cells, B-cell-depleted T cells, or PBMCs.

The method was immunoSEQ multiplex PCR; TCRdb's version includes in-frame clones alone and lacks a portion of them. The data contain approximately 300,000 clones, about 90% of them singletons. Sequencing used PBMCs or T cells enriched from blood (not recorded which). This chain uses TRBV4-1 with TRBJ2-7; a possible D gene is TRBD2 (5 bases). This receptor was obtained from a woman aged 18-29 years with acute COVID-19. As DNA, the CDR3 is TGCGCCAGCAGCCAAGATGTGGAGTATGGGAGCTCCTACGAGCAGTACTTC. It translates to CASSQDVEYGSSYEQYF.